The 10 T cell receptor beta chains below were found in one sample sequenced in a study of early T cells in non-severe SARS-CoV-2 infection. MiXCR, run by TCRdb on the 5' RACE reads, gives a single entry per CDR3 protein. Of around 88,000 distinct CDR3 sequences listed, around 15% are singletons. Sequencing was performed on whole blood. Receptors originate from an adult who was a healthcare worker with PCR-confirmed SARS-CoV-2 infection or an uninfected control (not recorded which).

This clonotype was seen a handful of times. This chain joins TRBV5-1 and TRBJ1-2; D unclear. Trimming stripped 0 bases from V and 4 bases from J, with 16 bases between. Germline loops: CDR1 SGHRS, CDR2 YFSETQ. The CDR3 has 16 amino acids. Here the CDR3 DNA reads TGCGCCAGCAGCTTGGAATTCGGTGGGATTGGCTATGGCTACACCTTC. Encoded protein: CASSLEFGGIGYGYTF.

The chain is built from TRBV4-1 and TRBJ1-1; weak D call: TRBD1 (5 bases). The germline CDR1 and CDR2 sequences are MGHRA and YSYEKL. CDR3 size: 14 residues. V lost 7 bases and J 1 base, leaving 13 bases between the germline ends. CDR3 sequence reads: CASTVGDRNTEAFF. For the CDR3, the DNA is TGCGCCAGCACGGTAGGCGACAGGAACACTGAAGCTTTCTTT.

The chain carries TRBV6-6 and TRBJ1-3, with D tentatively TRBD1 (6 bases). The CDR3 is 16 residues long. The germline V gene encodes CDR1 MNHNY and CDR2 SVGAGI (reference sequence). Deletions cut 5 bases from V and 0 bases from J, with 14 bases between. This CDR3 reads CASSALRGGSGNTIYF. Here the CDR3 DNA reads TGTGCCAGCAGTGCCCTAAGGGGGGGCTCTGGAAACACCATATATTTT.

Only a few counts were recorded for this clonotype. J is TRBJ2-7 and V is TRBV28; D perhaps matches TRBD1 (5 bases). Germline CDR1 reads MDHEN; CDR2 reads SYDVKM. This CDR3 is 17 amino acids long. Between the trimmed V and J ends, which lost 4 bases and 4 bases, there was a span of 23 bases. In DNA, the CDR3 is TGTGCCAGCAGTTCCATCTGGGGCCAGGGCGGCCTGTACGAGCAGTACTTC. Its translation is CASSSIWGQGGLYEQYF.

This clonotype was seen a handful of times. V gene TRBV9 combines with J gene TRBJ2-1, with 7 positions matching TRBD1. CDR1 and CDR2 from the germline V gene are SGDLS and YYNGEE. Trimming removed 6 bases from V and 7 bases from J; junction bases left unmatched: 13. The CDR3 contains 15 residues. CDR3 amino acids: CASTIEGQRGNEQFF. The CDR3 nucleotides are TGTGCCAGCACCATAGAGGGACAGAGAGGGAATGAGCAGTTCTTC. Full variable domain (outside the CDR3, taken from reference TRBV9 and TRBJ2-1): DSGVTQTPKHLITATGQRVTLRCSPRSGDLSVYWYQQSLDQGLQFLIQYYNGEERAKGNILERFSAQQFPDLHSELNLSSLELGDSALYFCASTIEGQRGNEQFFGPGTRLTVL.

The V and J genes are TRBV29-1 and TRBJ1-5, with a tentative D call TRBD1 (6 bases). Deletions cut 4 bases from V and 6 bases from J, with 16 bases between. Germline CDR1 and CDR2: SQVTM and ANQGSEA. This CDR3 has 14 amino acids. Here the CDR3 DNA reads TGCAGCGTTGCATCCGGGACATTGGGTCAGCCCCAGCATTTT. It is translated as CSVASGTLGQPQHF.

This clonotype was observed many times. V and J are TRBV7-9 and TRBJ1-1; 7 bases align to TRBD1. There are 15 residues in the CDR3. Germline V gene sequence: CDR1 SEHNR, CDR2 FQNEAQ (reference sequence). Losses at the gene ends were 0 bases for V and 1 base for J; bases not matched to a gene: 2. This CDR3 reads CASSLAGQWNTEAFF. Written as DNA, the CDR3 is TGTGCCAGCAGCTTAGCGGGACAGTGGAACACTGAAGCTTTCTTT. Drawing the rest from reference TRBV7-9 and TRBJ1-1, the complete variable domain is DTGVSQNPRHKITKRGQNVTFRCDPISEHNRLYWYRQTLGQGPEFLTYFQNEAQLEKSRLLSDRFSAERPKGSFSTLEIQRTEQGDSAMYLCASSLAGQWNTEAFFGQGTRLTVV.

This clonotype was observed a few times. The V call is TRBV7-6, the J call TRBJ2-7; 7 bases agree with TRBD1. Germline loops: CDR1 SGHVS, CDR2 FNYEAQ. Trimming at V came to 2 bases and at J to 2 bases, leaving 18 bases not matched to a gene. The CDR3 extends over 19 amino acids. CDR3 in amino acids: CASSLSMGVGQRSPYEQYF. In nucleotides, the CDR3 is TGTGCCAGCAGCTTATCCATGGGGGTGGGACAGAGGTCTCCCTACGAGCAGTACTTC.

The V and J genes are TRBV6-5 and TRBJ2-1; TRBD1 aligns across 7 bases. Losses at the gene ends were 5 bases for V and 4 bases for J; bases not matched to a gene: 5. The CDR3 runs to 14 residues. The germline V gene has CDR1 MNHEY and CDR2 SVGAGI. The CDR3 loop reads CASSDRDSYNEQFF. In DNA, the CDR3 is TGTGCCAGCAGTGACCGGGACAGTTACAATGAGCAGTTCTTC.

This clonotype turned up a few times. V usage is TRBV9 and J usage is TRBJ2-1; 13 bases line up with TRBD2. The CDR3 spans 13 residues. V lost 7 bases, J lost 9 bases, and 4 bases stayed unmatched. CDR1 and CDR2 (germline): SGDLS, YYNGEE. CDR3 loop: CASRTSGSVEQFF. As DNA, the CDR3 is TGTGCCAGCCGGACTAGCGGGAGTGTTGAGCAGTTCTTC.